These 21 T cell receptor beta chains share one sample of origin, sequenced in a study of CD8 T cells in Susac syndrome. RNA totalling about 0.5 to 1 ug underwent reverse transcription with random hexamers. TCRdb re-called the immunoSEQ multiplex PCR reads with MiXCR, one entry per CDR3 protein. The table includes over 200,000 distinct CDR3 sequences, more than 85% detected once. The sample taken for sequencing was CD4+ T cells from PBMCs. All receptors come from a human donor with multiple sclerosis.

This rearrangement joins TRBV29-1 to TRBJ2-1; D ambiguous. Per the germline V gene, CDR1 is SQVTM and CDR2 is ANQGSEA. Trimming took 4 bases from V and 3 from J, leaving 7 bases between them. The CDR3 loop spans 12 amino acids. CDR3 in DNA: TGCAGCGTTGTAGGGTACTACAATGAGCAGTTCTTC. It is translated as CSVVGYYNEQFF.

The V call is TRBV3-1, the J call TRBJ2-2; D is unresolved. CDR1 and CDR2 (germline): LGHDT, YNNKEL (reference sequence). Trimming removed 5 bases from V and 7 bases from J, with 8 bases in between. The CDR3 is 12 residues long. The DNA for the CDR3 is TGTGCCAGCAGCTTCCGCAGCGGGGAGCTGTTTTTT. It translates to CASSFRSGELFF.

This chain links TRBV12-5 with TRBJ1-2, with unresolved D. Deletions cut 6 bases from V and 4 bases from J, with 12 bases between. Looked up from germline, CDR1 is LGHNT and CDR2 is FRNRAP. There are 13 residues in the CDR3. The CDR3: CASGATVSYGYTF. The CDR3 coding sequence is TGTGCTAGTGGGGCGACGGTCAGCTATGGCTACACCTTC.

DNA of the CDR3: TGCAGTGCTAGCCCGGTCCAAGCGGCCTCAGAGACCCAGTACTTC. Translating it yields CSASPVQAASETQYF. The chain combines TRBV20-1 with TRBJ2-5, with D possibly TRBD2 on 5 matching bases. V was trimmed by 3 bases and J by 4 bases, leaving 18 bases between them. This CDR3 region has 15 residues. Germline CDR1 DFQATT, CDR2 SNEGSKA (reference sequence).

The V gene is TRBV7-2, the J gene TRBJ2-3; no reliable D call. The CDR3 consists of 13 residues. Trimming removed 0 bases at V and 2 bases at J, with 3 bases between. In germline, CDR1 is SGHTA, CDR2 FQGNSA. The DNA of the CDR3 is TGTGCCAGCAGCTTAGCCTACACAGATACGCAGTATTTT. Protein sequence: CASSLAYTDTQYF.

The chain employs TRBV30 and TRBJ1-2; possibly TRBD1 for D (5 bases). The germline V and J ends were trimmed by 2 bases and 8 bases, with 9 bases remaining between them. CDR1 GTSNPN and CDR2 SVGIG come from the germline V gene (reference sequence). There are 11 residues in the CDR3. The CDR3 DNA is TGTGCCTGGAGTTGGGGGGGAGGCTACACCTTC. It encodes CAWSWGGGYTF.

The CDR3 protein is CASSPGTGSRTQYF. As DNA, the CDR3 is TGTGCCAGCAGCCCAGGGACAGGGTCAAGGACGCAGTATTTT. The rearrangement joins TRBV4-2 to TRBJ2-3; 9 bases line up with TRBD1. This CDR3 has 14 amino acids. Losses at the gene ends were 4 bases for V and 9 bases for J; bases not matched to a gene: 8. Germline V gene lookup returns CDR1 LGHNA and CDR2 YNFKEQ.

The rearrangement joins TRBV14 to TRBJ1-5, with 7 bases fitting TRBD1. Unmatched junction bases numbered 12, after V lost 2 bases and J lost 8 bases. Germline-derived CDR1 and CDR2 are SGHDN and FVKESK. CDR3 length equals 16 residues. The CDR3 sequence: CASSQMNRGLPKPQHF. The CDR3, as DNA: TGTGCCAGCAGCCAAATGAACAGGGGATTACCAAAGCCCCAGCATTTT.

The J gene is TRBJ1-4, the V gene TRBV20-1; D is unresolved. The V end was cut by 2 bases, the J end by 7 bases, with 17 bases between. Germline CDR1 reads DFQATT; CDR2 reads SNEGSKA (reference sequence). CDR3 length: 15 amino acids. The CDR3 loop is CSARPSDGRFEKLFF. CDR3 nucleotide sequence: TGCAGTGCTAGACCCTCGGACGGGCGGTTTGAAAAACTGTTTTTT.

V usage is TRBV7-2 and J usage is TRBJ2-7; D is perhaps TRBD2 (6 bases). Germline V gives CDR1 SGHTA, CDR2 FQGNSA. The V end lost 3 bases, the J end lost 0 bases, and 9 bases lay between the germline ends. The CDR3 extends over 14 amino acids. As DNA, the CDR3 is TGTGCCAGCAGCTTGGGCGGGGCCTCCTACGAGCAGTACGTC. Its translation: CASSLGGASYEQYV.

The chain carries TRBV20-1 and TRBJ1-1; possibly TRBD1 for D (6 bases). Per germline, CDR1 DFQATT and CDR2 SNEGSKA (reference sequence). The CDR3 runs 12 residues. V dropped 5 bases and J dropped 2 bases, with 9 bases sitting between them. The CDR3 nucleotides read TGCAGTGCTTCCGGGACAAACACTGAAGCTTTCTTT. This sequence encodes CSASGTNTEAFF.

This sequence joins TRBV4-2 and TRBJ1-5; D is possibly TRBD1 (5 bases). V lost 2 bases to trimming and J lost 4 bases, with 12 bases between them. From germline, CDR1 is LGHNA and CDR2 YNFKEQ. CDR3 size: 15 residues. CDR3 nucleotide sequence: TGTGCCAGCAGCCAACTCTCCGCAGGGAATCAGCCCCAGCATTTT. Translating gives CASSQLSAGNQPQHF.

This clonotype was recorded once. This chain links TRBV30 with TRBJ2-1, with 13 bases fitting TRBD2. Germline values: CDR1 GTSNPN, CDR2 SVGIG (reference sequence). Unmatched junction bases numbered 8, after V lost 8 bases and J lost 4 bases. This CDR3 has 15 residues. CDR3 in DNA: TGTGCCGGAACGGGACTAGCGGGAACTTACAATGAGCAGTTCTTC. It codes for CAGTGLAGTYNEQFF. The variable domain in full, with the rest retrieved from reference TRBV30 and TRBJ2-1, is SQTIHQWPATLVQPVGSPLSLECTVEGTSNPNLYWYRQAAGRGLQLLFYSVGIGQISSEVPQNLSASRPQDRQFILSSKKLLLSDSGFYLCAGTGLAGTYNEQFFGPGTRLTVL.

The chain combines TRBV10-3 with TRBJ1-2; tentatively, D is TRBD1 (6 bases). V lost 7 bases, J lost 1 base, and 10 bases lay in between. Germline CDR1 and CDR2: ENHRY and SYGVKD. The CDR3 loop spans 13 amino acids. CDR3 amino acids: CAITLDSNYGYTF. The DNA for the CDR3 is TGTGCCATCACCCTGGACAGTAACTATGGCTACACCTTC.

This clonotype has only one observation. The rearrangement uses TRBV11-2 and TRBJ2-7; no clear D gene. Germline values: CDR1 SGHAT, CDR2 FQNNGV. CDR3 length equals 15 residues. Trimming removed 2 bases at V and 0 bases at J, with 11 bases between. The CDR3 region has the DNA TGTGCCAGCAGCTTATCATTTTCTTACTCCTACGAGCAGTACTTC. Encoded protein: CASSLSFSYSYEQYF.

The chain joins TRBV7-9 to TRBJ2-1; 7 bases are shared with TRBD1. J was trimmed by 5 bases and V by 11 bases; bases with no gene match: 6. Germline lookup yields CDR1 SEHNR and CDR2 FQNEAQ (reference sequence). This CDR3 is 12 amino acids long. CDR3: CAARGRNNEQFF. CDR3 bases: TGTGCCGCCAGGGGGAGAAACAATGAGCAGTTCTTC. The complete variable domain, with remaining parts taken from reference TRBV7-9 and TRBJ2-1, reads DTGVSQNPRHKITKRGQNVTFRCDPISEHNRLYWYRQTLGQGPEFLTYFQNEAQLEKSRLLSDRFSAERPKGSFSTLEIQRTEQGDSAMYLCAARGRNNEQFFGPGTRLTVL.

The CDR3 region has the DNA TGTGCCAGCAGAAGGTACCTCACAGATACGCAGTATTTT. Translated, it gives CASRRYLTDTQYF. This sequence joins TRBV12-3 or TRBV12-4 and TRBJ2-3; D ambiguous. Trimming stripped 6 bases from V and 2 bases from J, with 9 bases between. This CDR3 spans 13 amino acids.

The CDR3, as DNA: TGTGCCAGCAGCCAGCTACGGAACTGGGCCCCCAATCAGCCCCAGCATTTT. This translates into CASSQLRNWAPNQPQHF. The gene calls are TRBV11-3 and TRBJ1-5; D is unresolved. CDR3 length: 17 amino acids. The V gene's germline CDR1 is SGHNT and CDR2 YENEEA. The ends were cut back, 5 bases at V and 3 bases at J, with 20 bases in the middle.

The J gene is TRBJ1-1, the V gene TRBV30; D may be TRBD1 (5 bases). V was shortened by 3 bases and J by 0 bases, with 11 bases between the two germline ends. The CDR3 has 14 residues. Per the germline V gene, CDR1 is GTSNPN and CDR2 is SVGIG (reference sequence). The DNA of the CDR3 is TGTGCCTGGAGACCGAGGGGAATGAACACTGAAGCTTTCTTT. Residues: CAWRPRGMNTEAFF.

This chain links TRBV20-1 with TRBJ1-5; TRBD1 aligns across 8 bases. The CDR3 is 15 residues long. Unmatched junction bases numbered 11, after V lost 3 bases and J lost 7 bases. From germline, CDR1 is DFQATT and CDR2 SNEGSKA (reference sequence). CDR3 nucleotide sequence: TGCAGTGCTAGTCGATCGGGCAGGGGGCAGCAGCCCCAGCATTTT. Translation: CSASRSGRGQQPQHF.

V gene TRBV27 combines with J gene TRBJ1-2, with D maybe TRBD1 (5 bases). The CDR3 contains 14 residues. Germline assignment: CDR1 MNHEY and CDR2 SMNVEV (reference sequence). Trimming left V 6 bases short and J 4 bases short, with 15 bases between. The CDR3 loop reads CASSGAGLGYGYTF. DNA of the CDR3: TGTGCCAGCAGCGGGGCAGGACTTGGCTATGGCTACACCTTC.